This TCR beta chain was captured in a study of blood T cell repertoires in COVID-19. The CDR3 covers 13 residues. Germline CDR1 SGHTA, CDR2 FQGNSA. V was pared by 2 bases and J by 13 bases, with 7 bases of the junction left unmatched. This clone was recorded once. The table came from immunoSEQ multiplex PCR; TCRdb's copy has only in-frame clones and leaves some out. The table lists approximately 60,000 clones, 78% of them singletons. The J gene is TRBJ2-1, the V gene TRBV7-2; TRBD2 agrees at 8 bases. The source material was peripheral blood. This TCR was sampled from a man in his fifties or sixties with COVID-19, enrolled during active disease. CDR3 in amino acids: CASSLTSGSSQFF. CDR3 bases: TGTGCCAGCAGCTTAACTAGCGGTTCCAGCCAGTTCTTC.